This entry concerns a single T cell receptor beta chain. As yet, its antigen is unknown. These data belong to a study of OX40 agonist ivuxolimab in advanced cancers. Germline V lookup: CDR1 MRHNA, CDR2 SNTAGT. The CDR3 runs to 13 residues. Trimming stripped 8 bases from V and 0 bases from J, with 5 bases between. Study results and limitations: Among the nonresponders, some also had low normalized T-cell clonal expansion. Patients with a partial response at 0.1-3.0 mg/kg had among the lowest clonal expansion. Among T cells, CD8+ cells averaged more expanded clones than CD4+ cells.

The method was immunoSEQ multiplex PCR; TCRdb's version includes in-frame clones alone and lacks a portion of them. Of 52,000 or so clones listed, approximately 86% are singletons. The sequence came from an adult with an advanced solid tumor such as melanoma, head and neck, liver or kidney cancer. The chain is built from TRBV6-4 and TRBJ2-6; D not certain. The sample consisted of CD4+ or CD8+ T cells sorted from blood, taken in a trial of the OX40 agonist ivuxolimab. The CDR3 DNA reads as TGTGCCAGCTCATACTCTGGGGCCAACGTCCTGACTTTC. It is translated as CASSYSGANVLTF.